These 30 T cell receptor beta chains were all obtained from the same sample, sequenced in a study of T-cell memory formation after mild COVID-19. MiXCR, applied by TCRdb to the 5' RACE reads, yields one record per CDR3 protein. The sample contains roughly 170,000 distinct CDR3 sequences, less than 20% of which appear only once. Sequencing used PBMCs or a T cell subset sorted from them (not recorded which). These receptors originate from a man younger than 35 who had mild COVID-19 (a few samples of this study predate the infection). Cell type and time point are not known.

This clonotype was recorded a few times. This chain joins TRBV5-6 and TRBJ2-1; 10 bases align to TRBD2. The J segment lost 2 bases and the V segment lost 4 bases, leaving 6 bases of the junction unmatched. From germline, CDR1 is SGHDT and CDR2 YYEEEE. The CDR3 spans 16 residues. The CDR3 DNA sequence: TGTGCCAGCAGCCCACCGGGACTAGCGCCCTACAATGAGCAGTTCTTC. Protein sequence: CASSPPGLAPYNEQFF.

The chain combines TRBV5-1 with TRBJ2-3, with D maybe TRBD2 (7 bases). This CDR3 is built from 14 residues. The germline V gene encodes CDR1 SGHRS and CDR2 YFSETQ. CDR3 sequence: CATHGGGSTDTQYF. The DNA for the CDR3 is TGCGCTACGCACGGCGGGGGCAGCACAGATACGCAGTATTTT.

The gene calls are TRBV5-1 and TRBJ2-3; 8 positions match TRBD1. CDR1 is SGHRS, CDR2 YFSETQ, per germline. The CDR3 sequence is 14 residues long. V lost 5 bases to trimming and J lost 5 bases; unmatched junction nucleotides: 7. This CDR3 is CASRKDREEDTQYF. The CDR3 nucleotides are TGCGCCAGCAGGAAGGACAGGGAGGAAGATACGCAGTATTTT. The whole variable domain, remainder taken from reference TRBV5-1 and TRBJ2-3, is KAGVTQTPRYLIKTRGQQVTLSCSPISGHRSVSWYQQTPGQGLQFLFEYFSETQRNKGNFPGRFSGRQFSNSRSEMNVSTLELGDSALYLCASRKDREEDTQYFGPGTRLTVL.

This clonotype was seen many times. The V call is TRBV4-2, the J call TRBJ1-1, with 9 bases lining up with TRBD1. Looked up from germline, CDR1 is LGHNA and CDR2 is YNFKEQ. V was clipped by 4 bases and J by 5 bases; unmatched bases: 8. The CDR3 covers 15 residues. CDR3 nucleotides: TGTGCCAGCAGCCGGACCGGGACAGGGAAAACTGAAGCTTTCTTT. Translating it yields CASSRTGTGKTEAFF.

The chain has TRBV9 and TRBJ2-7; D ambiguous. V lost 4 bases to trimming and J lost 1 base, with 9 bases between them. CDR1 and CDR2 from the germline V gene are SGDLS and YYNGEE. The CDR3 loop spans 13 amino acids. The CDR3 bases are TGTGCCAGCAGCACCCCCCCATCCTACGAGCAGTACTTC. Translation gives CASSTPPSYEQYF. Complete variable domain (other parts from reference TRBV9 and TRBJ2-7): DSGVTQTPKHLITATGQRVTLRCSPRSGDLSVYWYQQSLDQGLQFLIQYYNGEERAKGNILERFSAQQFPDLHSELNLSSLELGDSALYFCASSTPPSYEQYFGPGTRLTVT.

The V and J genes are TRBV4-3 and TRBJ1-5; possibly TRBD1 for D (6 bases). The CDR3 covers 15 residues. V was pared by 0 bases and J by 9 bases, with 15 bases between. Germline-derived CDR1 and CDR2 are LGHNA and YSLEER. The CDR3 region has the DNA TGCGCCAGCAGCCAAGACGCTGGGCAGGGGAGGCCCCAGCATTTT. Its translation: CASSQDAGQGRPQHF.

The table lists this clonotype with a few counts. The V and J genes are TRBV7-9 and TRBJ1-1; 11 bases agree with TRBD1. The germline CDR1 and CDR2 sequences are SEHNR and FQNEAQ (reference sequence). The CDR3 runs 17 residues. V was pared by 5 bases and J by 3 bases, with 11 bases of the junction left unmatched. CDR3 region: CASSTGQGARLDTEAFF. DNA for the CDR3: TGTGCCAGCAGCACCGGACAGGGGGCTCGGTTAGACACTGAAGCTTTCTTT. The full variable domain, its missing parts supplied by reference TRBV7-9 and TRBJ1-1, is DTGVSQNPRHKITKRGQNVTFRCDPISEHNRLYWYRQTLGQGPEFLTYFQNEAQLEKSRLLSDRFSAERPKGSFSTLEIQRTEQGDSAMYLCASSTGQGARLDTEAFFGQGTRLTVV.

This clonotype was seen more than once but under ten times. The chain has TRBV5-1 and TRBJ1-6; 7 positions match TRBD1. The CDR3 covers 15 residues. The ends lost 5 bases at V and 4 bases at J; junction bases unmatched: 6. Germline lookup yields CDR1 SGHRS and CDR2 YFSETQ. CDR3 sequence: CASRLDRAYNSPLHF. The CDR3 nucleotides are TGCGCCAGCAGACTAGACAGGGCGTATAATTCACCCCTCCACTTT. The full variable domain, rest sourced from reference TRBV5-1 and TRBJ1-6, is KAGVTQTPRYLIKTRGQQVTLSCSPISGHRSVSWYQQTPGQGLQFLFEYFSETQRNKGNFPGRFSGRQFSNSRSEMNVSTLELGDSALYLCASRLDRAYNSPLHFGNGTRLTVT.

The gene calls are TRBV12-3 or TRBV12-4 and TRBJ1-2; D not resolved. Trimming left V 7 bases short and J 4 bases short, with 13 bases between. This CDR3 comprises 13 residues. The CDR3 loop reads CASISKGAYGYTF. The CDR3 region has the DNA TGTGCCAGCATCTCGAAGGGTGCCTATGGCTACACCTTC.

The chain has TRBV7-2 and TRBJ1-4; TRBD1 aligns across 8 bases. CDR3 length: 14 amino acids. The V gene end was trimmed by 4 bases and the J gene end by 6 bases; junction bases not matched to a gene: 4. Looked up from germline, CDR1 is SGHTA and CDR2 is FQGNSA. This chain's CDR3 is CASSSQGAHEKLFF. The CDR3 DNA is TGTGCCAGCAGCTCCCAGGGGGCTCATGAAAAACTGTTTTTT. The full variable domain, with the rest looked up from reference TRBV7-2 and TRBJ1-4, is GAGVSQSPSNKVTEKGKDVELRCDPISGHTALYWYRQSLGQGLEFLIYFQGNSAPDKSGLPSDRFSAERTGGSVSTLTIQRTQQEDSAVYLCASSSQGAHEKLFFGSGTQLSVL.

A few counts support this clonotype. CDR3 DNA sequence: TGTGCTAGCACTGACCCCCCGATAACAGATACGCAGTATTTT. It is translated as CASTDPPITDTQYF. J is TRBJ2-3 and V is TRBV12-5; D is unresolved. The CDR3 runs 14 residues. Germline CDR1 reads LGHNT; CDR2 reads FRNRAP. V was cut by 9 bases and J by 3 bases, with 16 bases left in between.

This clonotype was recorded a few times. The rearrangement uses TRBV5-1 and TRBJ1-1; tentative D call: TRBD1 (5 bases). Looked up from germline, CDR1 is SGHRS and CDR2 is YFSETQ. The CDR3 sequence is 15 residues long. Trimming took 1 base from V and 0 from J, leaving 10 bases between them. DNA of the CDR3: TGCGCCAGCAGCTTGCAGGGAGGAGTGAACACTGAAGCTTTCTTT. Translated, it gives CASSLQGGVNTEAFF.

In nucleotides, the CDR3 is TGCGCCAGCAGCTTGGGAGGGGAGAATACGCAGTATTTT. This translates into CASSLGGENTQYF. The chain recombines TRBV5-1 with TRBJ2-3; D might be TRBD1 or TRBD2, each matching 5 bases. Deletions cut 0 bases from V and 7 bases from J, with 9 bases between. Per germline, CDR1 SGHRS and CDR2 YFSETQ. The CDR3 is 13 amino acids.

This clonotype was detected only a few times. CDR3 nucleotide sequence: TGTGCCAGCTCAGCTAGAGTGACGGGGACCCGACGGGACTATGGCTACACCTTC. This codes for CASSARVTGTRRDYGYTF. The chain employs TRBV18 and TRBJ1-2; weak D call: TRBD1 (5 bases). CDR3 length equals 18 residues. Germline V gene lookup returns CDR1 KGHSH and CDR2 LQKENI. Trimming took 5 bases from V and 3 from J, leaving 25 bases between them.

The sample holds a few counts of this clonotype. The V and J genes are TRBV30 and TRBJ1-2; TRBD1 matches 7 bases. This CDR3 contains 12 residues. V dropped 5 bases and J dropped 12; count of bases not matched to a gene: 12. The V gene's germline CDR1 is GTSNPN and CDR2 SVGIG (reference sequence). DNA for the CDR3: TGTGCCTGGGCAGATCCGGACAGGCGAGACACCTTC. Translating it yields CAWADPDRRDTF.

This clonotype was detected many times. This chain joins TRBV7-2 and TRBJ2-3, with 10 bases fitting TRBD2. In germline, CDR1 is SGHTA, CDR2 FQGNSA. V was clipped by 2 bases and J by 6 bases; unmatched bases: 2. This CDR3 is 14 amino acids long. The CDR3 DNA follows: TGTGCCAGCAGCTTAAATAGCGGGGGGGATACGCAGTATTTT. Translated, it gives CASSLNSGGDTQYF.

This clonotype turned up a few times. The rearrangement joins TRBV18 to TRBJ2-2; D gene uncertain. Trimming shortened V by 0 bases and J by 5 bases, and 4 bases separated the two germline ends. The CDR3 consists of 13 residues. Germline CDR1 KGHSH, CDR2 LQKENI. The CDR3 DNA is TGTGCCAGCTCACCACCACCAACCGGGGAGCTGTTTTTT. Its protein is CASSPPPTGELFF.

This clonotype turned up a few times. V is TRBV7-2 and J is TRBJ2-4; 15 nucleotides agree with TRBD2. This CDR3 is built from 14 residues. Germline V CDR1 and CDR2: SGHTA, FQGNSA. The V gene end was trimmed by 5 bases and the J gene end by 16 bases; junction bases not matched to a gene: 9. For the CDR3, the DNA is TGTGCCAGCAGCCCGTGGACTAGCGGGGGGGCGAAATACTTC. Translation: CASSPWTSGGAKYF.

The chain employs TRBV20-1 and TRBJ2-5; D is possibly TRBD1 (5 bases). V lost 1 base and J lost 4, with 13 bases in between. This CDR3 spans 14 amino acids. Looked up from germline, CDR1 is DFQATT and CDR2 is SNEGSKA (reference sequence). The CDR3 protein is CSARGQGARETQYF. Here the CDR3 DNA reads TGCAGTGCTAGAGGTCAGGGCGCTAGAGAGACCCAGTACTTC.

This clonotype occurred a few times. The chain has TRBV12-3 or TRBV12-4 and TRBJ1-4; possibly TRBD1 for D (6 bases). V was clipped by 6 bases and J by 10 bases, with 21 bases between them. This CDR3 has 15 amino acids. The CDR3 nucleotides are TGTGCCAGCAGGATAACGGGACACCAACACGGAAAACTGTTTTTT. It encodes CASRITGHQHGKLFF.

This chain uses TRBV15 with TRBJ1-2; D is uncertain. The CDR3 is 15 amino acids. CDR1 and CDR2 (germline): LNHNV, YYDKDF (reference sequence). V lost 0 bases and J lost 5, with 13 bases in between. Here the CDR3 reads CATSREDGPEYGYTF. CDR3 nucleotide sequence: TGTGCCACCAGCAGAGAAGACGGGCCGGAGTATGGCTACACCTTC.

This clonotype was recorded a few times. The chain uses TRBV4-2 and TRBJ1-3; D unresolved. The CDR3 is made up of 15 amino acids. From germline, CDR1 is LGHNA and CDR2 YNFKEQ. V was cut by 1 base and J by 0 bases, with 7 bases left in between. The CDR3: CASSQGVSSGNTIYF. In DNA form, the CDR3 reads TGTGCCAGCAGCCAAGGCGTGAGCTCTGGAAACACCATATATTTT.

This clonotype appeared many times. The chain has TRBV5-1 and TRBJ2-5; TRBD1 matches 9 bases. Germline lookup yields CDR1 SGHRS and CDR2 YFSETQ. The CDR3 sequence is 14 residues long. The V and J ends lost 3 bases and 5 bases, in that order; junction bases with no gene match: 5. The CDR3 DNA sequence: TGCGCCAGCAGCTCGGGGACAGGGCGGGAGACCCAGTACTTC. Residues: CASSSGTGRETQYF.

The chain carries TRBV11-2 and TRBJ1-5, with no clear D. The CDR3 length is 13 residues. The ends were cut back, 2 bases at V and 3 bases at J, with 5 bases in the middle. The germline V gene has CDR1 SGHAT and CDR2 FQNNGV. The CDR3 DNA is TGTGCCAGCAGCTTAAATGCCAATCAGCCCCAGCATTTT. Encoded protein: CASSLNANQPQHF.

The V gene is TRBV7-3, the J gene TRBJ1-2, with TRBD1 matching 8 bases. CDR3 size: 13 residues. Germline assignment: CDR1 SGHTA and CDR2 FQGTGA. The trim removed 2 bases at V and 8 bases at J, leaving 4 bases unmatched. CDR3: CASSLGRGHGYTF. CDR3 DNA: TGTGCCAGCAGCTTAGGCAGGGGGCACGGCTACACCTTC.

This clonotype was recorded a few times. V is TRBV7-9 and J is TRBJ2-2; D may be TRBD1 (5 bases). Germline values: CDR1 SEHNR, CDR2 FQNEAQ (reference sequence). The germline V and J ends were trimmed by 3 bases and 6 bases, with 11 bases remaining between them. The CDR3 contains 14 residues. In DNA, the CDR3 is TGTGCCAGCAGCTTCAGGGCAGTTGCCGGGGAGCTGTTTTTT. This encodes CASSFRAVAGELFF.

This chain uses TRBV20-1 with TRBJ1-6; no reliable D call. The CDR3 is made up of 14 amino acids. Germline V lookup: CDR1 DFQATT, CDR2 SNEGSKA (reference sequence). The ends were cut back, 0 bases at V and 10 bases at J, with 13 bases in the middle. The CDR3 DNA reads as TGCAGTGCTAGAGATCGGGTGAAGGAATCACCCCTCCACTTT. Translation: CSARDRVKESPLHF.

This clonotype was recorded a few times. CDR3 coding DNA: TGTGCCACCAGTGACGGGGCTGAGGAGACCCTCCACTTT. This codes for CATSDGAEETLHF. The gene calls are TRBV24-1 and TRBJ1-6; perhaps TRBD1 as D (5 bases). The CDR3 spans 13 residues. The germline gives CDR1 KGHDR, CDR2 SFDVKD. V was pared by 4 bases and J by 14 bases, with 14 bases between.

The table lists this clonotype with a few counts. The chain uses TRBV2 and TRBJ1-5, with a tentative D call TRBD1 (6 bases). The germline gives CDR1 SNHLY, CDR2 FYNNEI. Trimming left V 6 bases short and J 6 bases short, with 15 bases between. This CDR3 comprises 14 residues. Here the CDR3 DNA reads TGTGCCAGCAGCATGAGGGGGAGAGGTCAGCCCCAGCATTTT. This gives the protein CASSMRGRGQPQHF.

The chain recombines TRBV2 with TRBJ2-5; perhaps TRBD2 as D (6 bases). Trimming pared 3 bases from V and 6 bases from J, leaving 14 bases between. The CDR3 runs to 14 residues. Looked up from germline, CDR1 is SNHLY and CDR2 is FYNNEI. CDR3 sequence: CASSDLKGRQTQYF. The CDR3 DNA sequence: TGTGCCAGCAGTGATCTCAAAGGGAGGCAGACCCAGTACTTC.